One and the same sample provided the 9 T cell receptor beta chains below, sequenced in a study of OX40 agonist ivuxolimab in advanced cancers. Receptor libraries were prepared by the immunoSEQ multiplex PCR assay. TCRdb carries this immuneACCESS record with in-frame sequences only. Its versions omit some clonotypes, under half of them owing to an unresolved V gene in the studies checked, with the rest unexplained. Recorded for this sample are approximately 77,000 clones; around four fifths of them occurred a single time. Clones ranked in the top ten supply more than 1.5% of the sample. The sequences come from CD4+ or CD8+ T cells sorted from blood, collected in a trial of the OX40 agonist ivuxolimab. The receptors come from an adult with an advanced solid tumor such as melanoma, head and neck, liver or kidney cancer.

This chain links TRBV7-2 with TRBJ1-5, with 8 bases lining up with TRBD1. With 4 bases clipped from V and 4 bases from J, the junction kept 6 bases outside the gene matches. Germline values: CDR1 SGHTA, CDR2 FQGNSA. CDR3 size: 15 residues. CDR3 sequence reads: CASSSRQGPNQPQHF. The CDR3 nucleotides read TGTGCCAGCAGCTCAAGACAGGGGCCAAATCAGCCCCAGCATTTT.

Regarding this clone: Germline and junction disagree at one end, which may indicate a read error. The CDR3 DNA follows: TGTGCCATCAGCGAGTATGCGGGGTGGAGTCAGCCCCAGCATTTT. It is translated as CAISEYAGWSQPQHF. This chain connects TRBV10-3 to TRBJ1-5; D is uncertain. The CDR3 has 15 amino acids. Per germline, CDR1 ENHRY and CDR2 SYGVKD.

The chain links TRBV5-1 to TRBJ2-3; TRBD2 matches 7 bases. CDR3 length equals 15 residues. Trimming took 0 bases from V and 1 from J; bases not matched to a gene: 2. Per the germline V gene, CDR1 is SGHRS and CDR2 is YFSETQ. The CDR3 coding sequence is TGCGCCAGCAGCTTGGGCGGGAGTCGCACAGATACGCAGTATTTT. Translation gives CASSLGGSRTDTQYF.

The rearrangement uses TRBV2 and TRBJ2-7, with TRBD2 identical over 7 bases. The V segment lost 3 bases and the J segment 4 bases; nucleotides outside the gene matches: 15. The CDR3 runs 17 residues. The germline V gene has CDR1 SNHLY and CDR2 FYNNEI. The CDR3 reads CASSDSRGGSRVYEQYF. The CDR3 DNA reads TGTGCCAGCAGTGATTCAAGGGGCGGGAGTAGGGTTTACGAGCAGTACTTC.

The chain carries TRBV29-1 and TRBJ2-1; D gene unclear. Trimming removed 2 bases at V and 9 bases at J, with 5 bases between. Germline assignment: CDR1 SQVTM and CDR2 ANQGSEA. The CDR3 contains 10 residues. This CDR3 reads CSVELREQFF. CDR3 nucleotides: TGCAGCGTTGAACTGCGTGAGCAGTTCTTC.

This rearrangement joins TRBV2 to TRBJ1-1; TRBD1 might be the D (6 bases). CDR1 is SNHLY, CDR2 FYNNEI, per germline. There are 14 residues in the CDR3. V lost 6 bases, J lost 4 bases, and 15 bases lay in between. CDR3 residues: CASRTGVRGTEAFF. In DNA, the CDR3 is TGTGCCAGCAGGACAGGAGTGAGAGGCACTGAAGCTTTCTTT.

A single count supports this clone. This sequence joins TRBV18 and TRBJ2-5, with D unclear. Per germline, CDR1 KGHSH and CDR2 LQKENI. Trimming left V 2 bases short and J 1 base short, with 8 bases between. CDR3 size: 14 residues. The CDR3 nucleotides read TGTGCCAGCTCACCAGGATTCCTCCAAGAGACCCAGTACTTC. It codes for CASSPGFLQETQYF.

This clone has only one observation. The CDR3 bases are TGTGCCAGCAGCTTACGTTCAGGGGACTCCTACGAGCAGTACTTC. Protein product: CASSLRSGDSYEQYF. The chain recombines TRBV7-9 with TRBJ2-7, with D tentatively TRBD1 (6 bases). Trimming removed 2 bases from V and 0 bases from J, with 11 bases in between. The CDR3 totals 15 residues. CDR1 is SEHNR and CDR2 is FQNEAQ in the germline V gene (reference sequence).

The chain recombines TRBV28 with TRBJ1-6; TRBD1 agrees at 7 bases. The trim removed 1 base at V and 13 bases at J, leaving 10 bases unmatched. The length of the CDR3 is 15 residues. Germline assignment: CDR1 MDHEN and CDR2 SYDVKM. CDR3 region: CASSLFLSQGFPLHF. The DNA of the CDR3 is TGTGCCAGCAGTTTATTCTTATCACAGGGGTTTCCCCTCCACTTT.